A single sample gave rise to the 22 T cell receptor beta chains below, sequenced in a study of cytomegalovirus exposure and HLA in healthy donors. The PCR was carried out with 60 Vbeta primers and 13 Jbeta primers. Here immunoSEQ multiplex PCR was the method, and the copy in TCRdb shows in-frame clones only, minus some. The sample lists around 150,000 clones, about 65% occurring once. Sequenced: PBMCs. The receptors were sampled from a woman aged 25 to 39 in good health and CMV-seronegative.

The J gene is TRBJ2-1, the V gene TRBV19, with 9 positions matching TRBD1. The junction had 1 base not matched to a gene; V was cut back by 2 bases and J by 5 bases. Germline assignment: CDR1 LNHDA and CDR2 SQIVND (reference sequence). The CDR3 has 14 amino acids. CDR3 amino acids: CASSITGGNNEQFF. Here the CDR3 DNA reads TGTGCCAGTAGTATAACAGGGGGCAACAATGAGCAGTTCTTC.

This chain joins TRBV29-1 and TRBJ1-1; the D is unclear. The CDR3 spans 12 residues. Germline-derived CDR1 and CDR2 are SQVTM and ANQGSEA. Deletions cut 0 bases from V and 1 base from J, with 3 bases between. CDR3 coding DNA: TGCAGCGTTGAAGATCAGAACACTGAAGCTTTCTTT. It translates to CSVEDQNTEAFF.

This clone was recorded only once. V gene TRBV5-4 combines with J gene TRBJ2-3; 9 bases are shared with TRBD2. V lost 0 bases and J lost 5; bases outside the gene matches: 10. The CDR3 is 17 residues long. CDR1 and CDR2 from the germline V gene are SGHNT and YYREEE (reference sequence). The CDR3 bases are TGTGCCAGCAGCTTGGGAGGGATAGCGCGGGAGGGAGATACGCAGTATTTT. It translates to CASSLGGIAREGDTQYF.

As concerns this clone: The junction differs from germline at one of its ends, possibly a read error. V gene TRBV7-9 combines with J gene TRBJ2-2; TRBD2 matches 8 bases. This CDR3 region has 16 residues. Germline values: CDR1 SEHNR, CDR2 FQNEAQ (reference sequence). The CDR3 DNA follows: TGTTCCAGCAGCCGAATCACGGGACTAGTAGTCGGGGAGCTGTTTTTT. As protein: CSSSRITGLVVGELFF.

The gene calls are TRBV5-1 and TRBJ2-3; 8 positions match TRBD1. The CDR3 extends over 16 amino acids. The germline V gene encodes CDR1 SGHRS and CDR2 YFSETQ. The junction had 10 bases not matched to a gene; V was cut back by 4 bases and J by 3 bases. The CDR3, as DNA: TGCGCCAGCAGCCTCGGACAGGGCAGACTTACAGATACGCAGTATTTT. Translating it yields CASSLGQGRLTDTQYF.

This chain connects TRBV19 to TRBJ2-2; 8 nucleotides align to TRBD1. V lost 5 bases to trimming and J lost 0 bases; unmatched junction nucleotides: 2. Per germline, CDR1 LNHDA and CDR2 SQIVND (reference sequence). The CDR3 contains 15 residues. CDR3 loop: CASSQQGANTGELFF. DNA for the CDR3: TGTGCCAGTAGTCAACAGGGGGCGAACACCGGGGAGCTGTTTTTT. Full variable domain (missing parts from reference TRBV19 and TRBJ2-2): DGGITQSPKYLFRKEGQNVTLSCEQNLNHDAMYWYRQDPGQGLRLIYYSQIVNDFQKGDIAEGYSVSREKKESFPLTVTSAQKNPTAFYLCASSQQGANTGELFFGEGSRLTVL.

This chain joins TRBV7-6 and TRBJ2-3, with D possibly matching TRBD2 (6 bases). CDR1 and CDR2 (germline): SGHVS, FNYEAQ. V lost 6 bases, J lost 4 bases, and 11 bases lay in between. The CDR3 has 13 residues. The CDR3 loop is CASRATSSDTQYF. Written as DNA, the CDR3 is TGTGCCAGCAGGGCGACTAGTTCAGATACGCAGTATTTT.

This clone was seen a few times. The chain is built from TRBV28 and TRBJ1-1, with a tentative D call TRBD1 (5 bases). CDR1 MDHEN and CDR2 SYDVKM come from the germline V gene. There are 14 residues in the CDR3. Trimming removed 10 bases at V and 4 bases at J, with 19 bases between. The CDR3 sequence: CATTIGQGSTEAFF. CDR3 DNA: TGTGCCACCACCATAGGGCAGGGATCCACTGAAGCTTTCTTT.

The chain has TRBV5-6 and TRBJ2-3, with D hard to call. CDR1 is SGHDT, CDR2 YYEEEE, per germline. Trimming took off 6 bases at V and 4 bases at J, with 12 bases between the two ends. This CDR3 region has 13 residues. The CDR3 region is CASTRYIADTQYF. CDR3 nucleotide sequence: TGTGCCAGCACCCGGTATATCGCAGATACGCAGTATTTT.

This clone was seen only once. The chain combines TRBV11-2 with TRBJ2-2; 7 bases line up with TRBD2. The V gene end was trimmed by 0 bases and the J gene end by 0 bases; junction bases not matched to a gene: 13. The CDR3 is 20 amino acids. Germline CDR1 SGHAT, CDR2 FQNNGV. DNA of the CDR3: TGTGCCAGCAGCTTAGAGGTTATGGGACTAAAATTCGCGAACACCGGGGAGCTGTTTTTT. It codes for CASSLEVMGLKFANTGELFF. Together with reference TRBV11-2 and TRBJ2-2, the CDR3 gives the full variable domain: EAGVAQSPRYKIIEKRQSVAFWCNPISGHATLYWYQQILGQGPKLLIQFQNNGVVDDSQLPKDRFSAERLKGVDSTLKIQPAKLEDSAVYLCASSLEVMGLKFANTGELFFGEGSRLTVL.

The genes are TRBV7-2 and TRBJ2-1; TRBD2 is a possible D gene (6 bases). CDR3 length equals 16 residues. Trimming removed 3 bases at V and 0 bases at J, with 12 bases between. The germline V gene has CDR1 SGHTA and CDR2 FQGNSA. The CDR3 reads CASSFLRGNSYNEQFF. The CDR3 nucleotides are TGTGCCAGCAGCTTTCTACGGGGGAACTCCTACAATGAGCAGTTCTTC.

The chain couples TRBV6-6 to TRBJ2-5, with 12 bases aligning to TRBD2. With 2 bases clipped from V and 2 bases from J, the junction kept 3 bases outside the gene matches. Germline V CDR1 and CDR2: MNHNY, SVGAGI (reference sequence). This CDR3 has 16 residues. The chain's CDR3 is CASSYITSGGQETQYF. The CDR3 DNA follows: TGTGCCAGCAGTTACATTACTAGCGGGGGGCAAGAGACCCAGTACTTC.

The J gene is TRBJ2-3, the V gene TRBV7-9, with a weak D call TRBD2 (5 bases). The ends were cut back, 2 bases at V and 4 bases at J, with 7 bases in the middle. The CDR3 is made up of 13 amino acids. Germline V gene sequence: CDR1 SEHNR, CDR2 FQNEAQ (reference sequence). Here the CDR3 DNA reads TGTGCCAGCAGCTTACTCGGGGCAGATACGCAGTATTTT. Translating it yields CASSLLGADTQYF. Drawing the rest from reference TRBV7-9 and TRBJ2-3, the complete variable domain is DTGVSQNPRHKITKRGQNVTFRCDPISEHNRLYWYRQTLGQGPEFLTYFQNEAQLEKSRLLSDRFSAERPKGSFSTLEIQRTEQGDSAMYLCASSLLGADTQYFGPGTRLTVL.

CDR3 protein: CASSKTSNQPQHF. The CDR3 bases are TGTGCCAGCAGCAAGACAAGCAATCAGCCCCAGCATTTT. V usage is TRBV7-8 and J usage is TRBJ1-5; D gene unclear. The CDR3 contains 13 residues. CDR1 SGHVS and CDR2 FQNEAQ come from the germline V gene. V shed 5 bases and J shed 1 base, with 6 bases lying between them.

This chain links TRBV6-1 with TRBJ2-2; 8 nucleotides agree with TRBD1. The CDR3 runs 15 residues. Germline lookup yields CDR1 MNHNS and CDR2 SASEGT. The V and J ends lost 6 bases and 4 bases, in that order; junction bases with no gene match: 7. The CDR3 DNA sequence: TGTGCCAGCAGCGGGACAGGTCGTGGCACCGGGGAGCTGTTTTTT. It codes for CASSGTGRGTGELFF.

V is TRBV6-1 and J is TRBJ1-6; 7 bases fit TRBD1. V trimming: 7 bases; J trimming: 6 bases; junction bases outside the gene matches: 6. The CDR3 sequence is 14 residues long. CDR1 and CDR2 (germline): MNHNS, SASEGT. CDR3 region: CASIAGQLNSPLHF. The CDR3 region has the DNA TGTGCCAGCATCGCGGGACAGCTTAATTCACCCCTCCACTTT.

This sequence joins TRBV5-4 and TRBJ2-3, with 7 nucleotides matching TRBD1. This CDR3 contains 15 residues. The germline gives CDR1 SGHNT, CDR2 YYREEE (reference sequence). V was pared by 4 bases and J by 2 bases, with 7 bases of the junction left unmatched. CDR3 residues: CASSLGQAITDTQYF. The CDR3, as DNA: TGTGCCAGCAGCCTAGGACAGGCAATCACAGATACGCAGTATTTT.

The chain recombines TRBV12-5 with TRBJ1-2, with D possibly matching TRBD1 (5 bases). The germline gives CDR1 LGHNT, CDR2 FRNRAP. Trimming removed 3 bases from V and 6 bases from J, with 11 bases in between. The CDR3 is made up of 13 amino acids. CDR3 loop: CASGFFGAHGYTF. The CDR3 nucleotides read TGTGCTAGTGGTTTCTTTGGGGCCCATGGCTACACCTTC. Using reference TRBV12-5 and TRBJ1-2 for the parts outside the CDR3, the full variable domain is DARVTQTPRHKVTEMGQEVTMRCQPILGHNTVFWYRQTMMQGLELLAYFRNRAPLDDSGMPKDRFSAEMPDATLATLKIQPSEPRDSAVYFCASGFFGAHGYTFGSGTRLTVV.

In this sample, this clone turned up a few times. The J gene is TRBJ2-1, the V gene TRBV6-7; the D gene is possibly TRBD2 (6 bases). TRBV6-7 is given ORF status, its function remaining uncertain. The CDR3 covers 16 residues. V was shortened by 4 bases and J by 0 bases, with 13 bases between the two germline ends. The CDR3 DNA reads as TGTGCCAGCAGTTGCCTCGGGACTTACTCCTACAATGAGCAGTTCTTC. It translates to CASSCLGTYSYNEQFF.

This clone has more than one count but fewer than ten. V and J are TRBV15 and TRBJ1-3, with 8 nucleotides matching TRBD1. Germline V lookup: CDR1 LNHNV, CDR2 YYDKDF (reference sequence). The CDR3 length is 18 residues. V lost 0 bases and J lost 8; bases outside the gene matches: 15. The CDR3 nucleotides read TGTGCCACCAGCAGAGAACACCCCACACAGGGGGAATGGGACACCATATATTTT. It yields the protein CATSREHPTQGEWDTIYF.

The genes are TRBV5-1 and TRBJ1-6, with TRBD1 matching over 8 bases. Per the germline V gene, CDR1 is SGHRS and CDR2 is YFSETQ. The CDR3 loop spans 16 amino acids. V shed 7 bases, J shed 7 bases, and the junction held 13 bases outside the gene matches. CDR3 protein: CASGETGDVRNSPLHF. CDR3 DNA sequence: TGCGCCAGCGGCGAGACAGGGGACGTCCGCAATTCACCCCTCCACTTT.

This chain connects TRBV5-1 to TRBJ2-2; 11 bases are shared with TRBD1. With 6 bases clipped from V and 7 bases from J, the junction kept 8 bases outside the gene matches. This CDR3 spans 15 amino acids. Germline V gene lookup returns CDR1 SGHRS and CDR2 YFSETQ. The chain's CDR3 is CASNVGTGGVGELFF. The CDR3 DNA sequence: TGCGCCAGCAACGTCGGGACAGGGGGTGTCGGGGAGCTGTTTTTT.